This T cell receptor (beta chain) was captured by sequencing in a study of blood T cell repertoires in COVID-19. Study background: Spain, Italy and the United States supplied samples that represented acute and convalescent COVID-19. PBMCs, B-cell-depleted T cells, or T cells were the source of the cDNA or gDNA that made up the material.

Per the original methods: Cell counts per sample came from amplifying reference gene primers. Method: immunoSEQ multiplex PCR; TCRdb's copy keeps in-frame clones and lacks some. From that table come the V and J calls and clone size; the DNA was used to work out D and trimming. The sample lists approximately 150,000 clones, roughly 84% seen once, with about 1.5% in the top ten. This CDR3 spans 15 amino acids. CDR1 and CDR2 from the germline V gene are LNHDA and SQIVND (reference sequence). After removal of 5 bases from V and 0 bases from J, the junction contained 4 bases not matched to a gene. This chain connects TRBV19 to TRBJ1-3; TRBD1 matches 7 bases. Source material: peripheral blood. The sequence came from a man between 60 and 75 years old with acute or convalescent COVID-19. CDR3 protein: CASSSGTVSGNTIYF. The CDR3 DNA is TGTGCCAGTAGTTCCGGGACAGTCTCTGGAAACACCATATATTTT.